A single TCR beta chain is shown here with its context. The antigen remains undetermined. Each CDR3 protein is one row after TCRdb ran MiXCR on the reads. The table lists 650,000 to 900,000 distinct CDR3 sequences, around 29% of them singletons. Trimming took 6 bases from V and 4 from J; bases not matched to a gene: 8. This CDR3 has 14 amino acids. The sample belongs to a study of T cell repertoires in cytomegalovirus infection. Turning to the study itself: The authors used CMV epitopes that were HLA-C-restricted (recently identified) and HLA-B-restricted (well studied). It was the public TCR beta signatures that indicated both CMV infection and matching HLA type.

Study-wide points: CMV-specific TCR beta clonotypes restricted by HLA-C dominated the ex vivo response. The cumulative frequency of public TCR beta families distinguished individuals who carried CMV together with the relevant HLA.

The sequencing here drew on cultured CD8+ T cells from PBMCs, taken from culture after CMV antigen stimulation. The J gene is TRBJ2-7, the V gene TRBV12-3 or TRBV12-4; 8 bases map to TRBD1. This receptor was obtained from a human donor in good health (CMV status not recorded). Some clones in this sample may be carry-over from other donors' samples. The CDR3: CASRAGQGIYEQYF. The CDR3 DNA is TGTGCCAGCAGAGCTGGACAGGGAATTTACGAGCAGTACTTC.